Listed here are 3 T cell receptor beta chains from one sample, sequenced in a study of T cells in Graves' hyperthyroidism and ophthalmopathy. Researchers amplified the TCR beta CDR3 regions from RNA transcripts. TCR CDR3 regions were first amplified by RT-PCR with HTBI primers. In TCRdb, the multiplex PCR reads were re-called with MiXCR into one record per CDR3 protein. The table records some 500,000 distinct CDR3 sequences, roughly 25% of them present only once. Sequences were obtained from blood. The receptors were sampled from a woman in her thirties with Graves' ophthalmopathy.

This chain uses TRBV6-1 with TRBJ1-5; 9 bases align to TRBD1. The CDR3 loop spans 14 amino acids. Germline V gives CDR1 MNHNS, CDR2 SASEGT. V lost 6 bases, J lost 9 bases, and 9 bases stayed unmatched. The CDR3, as DNA: TGTGCCAGCAGGGGGGACAGGGTGGGATGGCCCCAGCATTTT. Its translation is CASRGDRVGWPQHF.

V and J are TRBV20-1 and TRBJ1-2; TRBD1 aligns across 7 bases. CDR1 and CDR2 (germline): DFQATT, SNEGSKA (reference sequence). This CDR3 has 13 amino acids. Trimming removed 3 bases from V and 4 bases from J; junction bases left unmatched: 5. The CDR3 sequence is CSARGGQTYGYTF. CDR3 DNA: TGCAGTGCTAGGGGGGGACAGACCTATGGCTACACCTTC.

This clonotype was observed many times. The chain combines TRBV27 with TRBJ1-2; possible D gene TRBD1, 5 bases. The CDR3 sequence is 15 residues long. CDR1 and CDR2 (germline): MNHEY, SMNVEV (reference sequence). V was pared by 2 bases and J by 3 bases, with 13 bases between. The CDR3 nucleotides read TGTGCCAGCAGTTTAAGGTTAGGGGAGGACTATGGCTACACCTTC. Translation gives CASSLRLGEDYGYTF.